This passage covers 17 T cell receptor beta chains from one sample sequenced in a study of vaccination and CD4 T cells after COVID-19. With the Oncomine TCR Beta short-read assay, DNA from cultured CD4+ T cells was sequenced. In TCRdb, the PCR reads were re-called with MiXCR into one record per CDR3 protein. The sample lists 17,000 or so distinct CDR3 sequences; approximately 60% were seen once. Their cognate antigens are unknown. Indicated treatment: approximately 11-day PBMC culture with coronavirus spike peptide pools or control peptides (ViraFEST assay). The specimen comprised CD4+ T cells from blood, cultured in vitro, sampled after SARS-CoV-2 vaccination. Receptor source: a human donor who had recovered from COVID-19.

This clonotype was counted only a few times. CDR3: CASSLQGTLHF. CDR3 nucleotide sequence: TGTGCCAGCAGCTTACAGGGAACCCTCCACTTT. V and J are TRBV11-2 and TRBJ1-6; perhaps TRBD1 as D (5 bases). With 2 bases removed from V and 14 bases from J, the gap between germline ends came to 7 bases. This CDR3 is built from 11 residues. CDR1 and CDR2 from the germline V gene are SGHAT and FQNNGV.

J is TRBJ1-1 and V is TRBV18, with TRBD1 identical over 8 bases. The J segment lost 3 bases and the V segment lost 3 bases, leaving 0 bases of the junction unmatched. The CDR3 is 13 amino acids. Germline CDR1 is KGHSH and CDR2 is LQKENI. The CDR3 DNA is TGTGCCAGCTCACCGACAGGGGACACTGAAGCTTTCTTT. This translates into CASSPTGDTEAFF.

The chain carries TRBV6-2 or TRBV6-3 and TRBJ1-1; TRBD1 is a possible D gene (5 bases). The CDR3 has 13 residues. Germline V CDR1 and CDR2: MNHEY, SVGEGT. V lost 5 bases, J lost 5 bases, and 12 bases lay in between. The CDR3 DNA follows: TGTGCCAGCAGTGACCCCGGGGCGACTGAAGCTTTCTTT. Its protein product is CASSDPGATEAFF.

J is TRBJ2-7 and V is TRBV7-2; 8 positions match TRBD1. Germline V lookup: CDR1 SGHTA, CDR2 FQGNSA. Trimming took 5 bases from V and 0 from J; bases not matched to a gene: 9. CDR3 length: 16 amino acids. The CDR3 DNA reads as TGTGCCAGCAGCGCGGGCCCCAGGGGGCTCTCCTACGAGCAGTACTTC. Amino acid sequence: CASSAGPRGLSYEQYF.

This chain uses TRBV11-2 with TRBJ2-1, with 10 bases identical to TRBD2. CDR1 SGHAT and CDR2 FQNNGV come from the germline V gene. Trimming at V came to 5 bases and at J to 7 bases, leaving 5 bases not matched to a gene. This CDR3 is 14 amino acids long. CDR3 DNA sequence: TGTGCCAGCAGCCTAGCGGGGGCCGGGAATGAGCAGTTCTTC. It is translated as CASSLAGAGNEQFF.

The table lists this clonotype with a few counts. V usage is TRBV20-1 and J usage is TRBJ1-1; the match to TRBD1 covers 7 bases. J was trimmed by 4 bases and V by 5 bases; bases with no gene match: 4. Germline CDR1 DFQATT, CDR2 SNEGSKA (reference sequence). There are 12 residues in the CDR3. In DNA form, the CDR3 reads TGCAGTGCTGACAGGGAAAGCACTGAAGCTTTCTTT. This gives the protein CSADRESTEAFF.

The chain combines TRBV7-2 with TRBJ1-5; weak D call: TRBD1 (5 bases). Germline loops: CDR1 SGHTA, CDR2 FQGNSA. This CDR3 contains 15 residues. The V and J ends lost 1 base and 1 base respectively, with 8 bases between them. The CDR3 loop is CASSLDGASNQPQHF. The CDR3, as DNA: TGTGCCAGCAGCTTAGACGGGGCCAGCAATCAGCCCCAGCATTTT. The full variable domain, in which reference TRBV7-2 and TRBJ1-5 provide the parts outside the CDR3, is GAGVSQSPSNKVTEKGKDVELRCDPISGHTALYWYRQSLGQGLEFLIYFQGNSAPDKSGLPSDRFSAERTGGSVSTLTIQRTQQEDSAVYLCASSLDGASNQPQHFGDGTRLSIL.

There are a few counts of this clonotype. The rearrangement links TRBV6-2 or TRBV6-3 to TRBJ2-3; D gene ambiguous. Deletions cut 6 bases from V and 6 bases from J, with 16 bases between. CDR1 is MNHEY, CDR2 SVGEGT, per germline. The CDR3 sequence is 14 residues long. The CDR3 loop reads CASSPVFRTDTQYF. In nucleotides, the CDR3 is TGTGCCAGCAGCCCAGTCTTCCGGACCGATACGCAGTATTTT.

This clonotype showed up just a few times. The chain couples TRBV2 to TRBJ2-7; possibly TRBD1 for D (6 bases). This CDR3 region has 14 residues. V was pared by 6 bases and J by 2 bases, with 14 bases between. CDR1 and CDR2 from the germline V gene are SNHLY and FYNNEI. The chain's CDR3 is CASRLSQGTYEQYF. For the CDR3, the DNA is TGTGCCAGCAGACTCTCACAGGGAACCTACGAGCAGTACTTC.

The chain recombines TRBV6-2 or TRBV6-3 with TRBJ2-2; D might be TRBD1 or TRBD2, each matching 5 bases. The CDR3 covers 16 residues. Germline V gene lookup returns CDR1 MNHEY and CDR2 SVGEGT. V gave up 4 bases and J gave up 0 bases, with 12 bases separating them. The DNA of the CDR3 is TGTGCCAGCAGTTCCGGGGCGGCATCGAACACCGGGGAGCTGTTTTTT. Protein sequence: CASSSGAASNTGELFF.

The chain couples TRBV28 to TRBJ2-7, with 9 bases fitting TRBD2. Germline assignment: CDR1 MDHEN and CDR2 SYDVKM. The CDR3 totals 14 residues. The trim removed 5 bases at V and 5 bases at J, leaving 7 bases unmatched. For the CDR3, the DNA is TGTGCCAGCAGTGCAAGCGGGGGGCCCAACGAGCAGTACTTC. Protein sequence: CASSASGGPNEQYF.

The chain links TRBV7-9 to TRBJ1-2; possibly TRBD1 for D (6 bases). The CDR3 is 16 residues long. Germline V gene sequence: CDR1 SEHNR, CDR2 FQNEAQ (reference sequence). The V end lost 5 bases, the J end lost 0 bases, and 16 bases lay between the germline ends. The CDR3 sequence: CASSQVNRVANYGYTF. The CDR3 DNA reads as TGTGCCAGCAGCCAAGTTAACAGGGTAGCTAACTATGGCTACACCTTC.

This clonotype showed up just a few times. The gene calls are TRBV15 and TRBJ1-5; no clear D. Germline V gives CDR1 LNHNV, CDR2 YYDKDF (reference sequence). Trimming took 3 bases from V and 4 from J, leaving 7 bases between them. This CDR3 is 13 amino acids long. Here the CDR3 DNA reads TGTGCCACCAGCAGTGATATAAATCAGCCCCAGCATTTT. Translated, it gives CATSSDINQPQHF.

The chain uses TRBV7-2 and TRBJ1-1, with D perhaps TRBD1 (5 bases). The germline gives CDR1 SGHTA, CDR2 FQGNSA. Trimming pared 2 bases from V and 0 bases from J, leaving 7 bases between. There are 14 residues in the CDR3. The CDR3 protein is CASSLQGLNTEAFF. The CDR3 DNA sequence: TGTGCCAGCAGCTTACAGGGATTGAACACTGAAGCTTTCTTT.

The CDR3 loop reads CASSELKEGLAEAFF. Here the CDR3 DNA reads TGTGCCAGCAGTGAATTAAAGGAGGGGTTGGCTGAAGCTTTCTTT. V gene TRBV25-1 combines with J gene TRBJ1-1; TRBD1 might be the D (5 bases). Per germline, CDR1 MGHDK and CDR2 SYGVNS. V lost 1 base and J lost 6, with 15 bases in between. CDR3 length: 15 amino acids.

This clonotype was seen a handful of times. V usage is TRBV6-5 and J usage is TRBJ1-6; D ambiguous. The germline gives CDR1 MNHEY, CDR2 SVGAGI. The V end was cut by 2 bases, the J end by 4 bases, with 12 bases between. The CDR3 has 16 amino acids. The CDR3: CASSYTHTAYNSPLHF. The CDR3 DNA sequence: TGTGCCAGCAGTTACACACATACAGCGTATAATTCACCCCTCCACTTT.

This sequence joins TRBV7-6 and TRBJ2-1; no firm D call. V lost 5 bases and J 7 bases, leaving 6 bases between the germline ends. CDR3 size: 11 residues. Germline CDR1 SGHVS, CDR2 FNYEAQ. CDR3 amino acids: CASSLGNEQFF. DNA of the CDR3: TGTGCCAGCAGCCTTGGGAATGAGCAGTTCTTC.